What follows describes a single T cell receptor (beta chain). These data come from a study of T-cell reconstitution after alpha-beta-depleted transplantation in children. The library targeted TCRbeta and was prepared with unique molecular identifiers. TCRdb re-analysed the PCR reads in MiXCR, keeping a single row per CDR3 protein. The sample includes about 640,000 distinct CDR3 sequences, about 15% of them seen just once. The CDR3 loop spans 14 amino acids. Germline CDR1 SGHRS, CDR2 YFSETQ. Trimming left V 0 bases short and J 0 bases short, with 7 bases between. This specimen consisted of PBMCs from the stem cell graft donor, obtained from the stem cell graft. The TCR sequence derives from a human donor who donated a stem cell graft to a child with acute myeloid leukemia. V is TRBV5-1 and J is TRBJ2-7, with no clear D. Here the CDR3 reads CASSLGYASYEQYF. CDR3 in DNA: TGCGCCAGCAGCTTGGGGTATGCCTCCTACGAGCAGTACTTC.